This T cell receptor beta chain was recorded in a study of blood T cell repertoires in COVID-19. Generated by immunoSEQ multiplex PCR, the TCRdb table keeps only in-frame clones and is missing some. The sample lists approximately 350,000 clones, 87% occurring once. V dropped 3 bases and J dropped 3; count of bases not matched to a gene: 7. CDR1 and CDR2 (germline): KGHSH, LQKENI. CDR3 length: 15 amino acids. V is TRBV18 and J is TRBJ1-2; 7 bases line up with TRBD1. This clonotype was obtained from a woman in her 30s who had recovered from COVID-19. Specimen: PBMCs or T cells enriched from blood (not recorded which). CDR3 nucleotide sequence: TGTGCCAGCTCACCGAACAGGGGTCGGGACTATGGCTACACCTTC. Protein: CASSPNRGRDYGYTF.